This T cell receptor (beta chain) comes out of a study of blood T cell repertoires in COVID-19. Study background: Spain, Italy and the United States supplied samples that represented acute and convalescent COVID-19.

Germline V CDR1 and CDR2: KGHSH, LQKENI. V gave up 6 bases and J gave up 4 bases; unmatched junction bases: 2. The CDR3 totals 14 residues. Recovered status in Cohort 3 required two negative PCRs, clearance, or symptom resolution. The authors' processing: It was from reference gene primer amplification that nucleated cell counts were estimated. Sequencing was performed with immunoSEQ multiplex PCR; in TCRdb, only in-frame clones are kept and a portion is missing. The D gene and trimming were derived from the DNA, and the V and J assignments and clone size from that table. The sample holds approximately 280,000 clones, 87% seen once.

Sequenced input: PBMCs or T cells enriched from blood (not recorded which). This chain uses TRBV18 with TRBJ2-5; 13 bases fit TRBD2. The sequence was collected from a woman aged 40 to 49 who had recovered from COVID-19. Here the CDR3 DNA reads TGTGCCAGCTCTGGGACTAGCGGGATAGAGACCCAGTACTTC. Its protein product is CASSGTSGIETQYF.